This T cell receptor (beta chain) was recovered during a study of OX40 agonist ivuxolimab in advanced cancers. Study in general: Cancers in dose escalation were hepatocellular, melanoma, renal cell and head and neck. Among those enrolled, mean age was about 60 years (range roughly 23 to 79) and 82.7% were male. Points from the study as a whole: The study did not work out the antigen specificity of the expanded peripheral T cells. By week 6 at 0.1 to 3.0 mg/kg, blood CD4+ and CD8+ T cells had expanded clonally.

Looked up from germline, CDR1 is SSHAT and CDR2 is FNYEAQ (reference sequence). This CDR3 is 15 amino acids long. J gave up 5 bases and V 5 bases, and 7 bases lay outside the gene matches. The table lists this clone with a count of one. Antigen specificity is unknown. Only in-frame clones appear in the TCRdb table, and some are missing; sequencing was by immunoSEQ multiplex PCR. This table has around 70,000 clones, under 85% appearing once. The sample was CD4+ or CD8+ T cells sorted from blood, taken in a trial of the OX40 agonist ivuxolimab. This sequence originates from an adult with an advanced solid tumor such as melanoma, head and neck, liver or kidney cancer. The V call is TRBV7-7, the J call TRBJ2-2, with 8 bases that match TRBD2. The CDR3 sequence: CASSPGTSRTGELFF. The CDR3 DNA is TGTGCCAGCAGCCCCGGGACTAGTAGGACCGGGGAGCTGTTTTTT.